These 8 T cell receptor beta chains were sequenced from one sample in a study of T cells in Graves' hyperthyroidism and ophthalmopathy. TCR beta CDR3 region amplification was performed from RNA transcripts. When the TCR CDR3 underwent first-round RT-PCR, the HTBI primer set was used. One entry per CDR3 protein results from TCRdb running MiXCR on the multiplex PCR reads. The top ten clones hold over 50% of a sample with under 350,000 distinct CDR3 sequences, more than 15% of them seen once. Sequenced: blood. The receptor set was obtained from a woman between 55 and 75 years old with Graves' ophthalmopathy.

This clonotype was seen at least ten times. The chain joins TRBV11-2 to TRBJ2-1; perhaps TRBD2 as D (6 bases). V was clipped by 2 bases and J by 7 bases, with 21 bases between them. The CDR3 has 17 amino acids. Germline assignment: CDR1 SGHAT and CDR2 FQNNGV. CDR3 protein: CASSLSLGGIAGNEQFF. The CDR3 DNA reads TGTGCCAGCAGCTTAAGTTTGGGCGGGATCGCGGGGAATGAGCAGTTCTTC.

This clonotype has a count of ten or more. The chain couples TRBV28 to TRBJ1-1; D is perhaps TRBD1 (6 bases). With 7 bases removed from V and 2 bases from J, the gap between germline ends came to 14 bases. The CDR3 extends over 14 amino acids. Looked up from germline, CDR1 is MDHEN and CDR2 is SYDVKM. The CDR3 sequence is CASTFGQFNTEAFF. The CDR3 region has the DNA TGTGCCAGCACCTTCGGACAGTTTAACACTGAAGCTTTCTTT.

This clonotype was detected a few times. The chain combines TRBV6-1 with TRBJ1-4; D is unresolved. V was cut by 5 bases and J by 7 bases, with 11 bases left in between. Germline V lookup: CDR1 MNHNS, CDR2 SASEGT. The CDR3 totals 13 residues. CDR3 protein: CASSSAPGEKLFF. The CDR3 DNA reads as TGTGCCAGCAGTTCGGCTCCAGGTGAAAAACTGTTTTTT.

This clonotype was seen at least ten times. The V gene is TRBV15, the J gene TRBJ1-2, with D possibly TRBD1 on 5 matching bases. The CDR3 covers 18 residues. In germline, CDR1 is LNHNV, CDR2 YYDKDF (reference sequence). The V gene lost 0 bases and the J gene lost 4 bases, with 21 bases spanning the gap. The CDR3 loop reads CATSRDIGRAGKAYGYTF. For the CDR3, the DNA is TGTGCCACCAGCAGAGATATCGGTCGGGCAGGGAAGGCCTATGGCTACACCTTC.

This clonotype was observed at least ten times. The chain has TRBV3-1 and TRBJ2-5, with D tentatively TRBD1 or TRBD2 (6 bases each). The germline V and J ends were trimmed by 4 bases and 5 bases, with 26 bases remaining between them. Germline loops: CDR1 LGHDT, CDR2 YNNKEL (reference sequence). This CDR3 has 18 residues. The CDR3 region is CASSPRRGTLMLAETQYF. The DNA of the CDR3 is TGTGCCAGCAGCCCCAGGAGGGGGACTTTAATGCTCGCGGAGACCCAGTACTTC.

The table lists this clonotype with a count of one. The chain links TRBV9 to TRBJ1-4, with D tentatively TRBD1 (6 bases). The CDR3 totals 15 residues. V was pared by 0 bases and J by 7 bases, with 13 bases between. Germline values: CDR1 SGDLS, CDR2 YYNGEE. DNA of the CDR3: TGTGCCAGCAGCGTAGCTGAAGGGGGAGGTGAAAAACTGTTTTTT. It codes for CASSVAEGGGEKLFF.

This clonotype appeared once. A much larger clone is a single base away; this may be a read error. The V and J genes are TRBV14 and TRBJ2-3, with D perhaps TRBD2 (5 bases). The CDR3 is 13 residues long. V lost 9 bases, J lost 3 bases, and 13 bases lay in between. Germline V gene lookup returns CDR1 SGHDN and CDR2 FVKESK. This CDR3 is CARRPGVTDTQYF. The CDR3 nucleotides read TGTGCCAGGAGACCCGGGGTTACAGATACGCAGTATTTT.

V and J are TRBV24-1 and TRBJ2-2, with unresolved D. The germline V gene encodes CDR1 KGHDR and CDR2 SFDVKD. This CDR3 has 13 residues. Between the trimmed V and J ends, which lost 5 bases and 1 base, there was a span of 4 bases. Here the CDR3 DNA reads TGTGCCACCAGTGTGTGGAACACCGGGGAGCTGTTTTTT. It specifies CATSVWNTGELFF.